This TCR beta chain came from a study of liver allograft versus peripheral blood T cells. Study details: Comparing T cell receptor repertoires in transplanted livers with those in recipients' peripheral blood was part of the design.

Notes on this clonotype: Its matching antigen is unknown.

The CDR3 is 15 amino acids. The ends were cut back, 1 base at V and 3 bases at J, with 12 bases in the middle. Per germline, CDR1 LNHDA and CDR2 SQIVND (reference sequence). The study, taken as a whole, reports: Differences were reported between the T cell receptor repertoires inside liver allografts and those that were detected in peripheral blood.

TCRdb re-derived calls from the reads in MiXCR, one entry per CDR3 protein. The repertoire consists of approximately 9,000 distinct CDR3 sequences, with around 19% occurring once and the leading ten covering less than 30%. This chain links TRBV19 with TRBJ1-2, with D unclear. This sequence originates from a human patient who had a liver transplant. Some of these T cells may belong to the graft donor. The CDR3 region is CASSIVIPGHYGYTF. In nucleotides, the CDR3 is TGTGCCAGTAGTATAGTGATCCCAGGACACTATGGCTACACCTTC. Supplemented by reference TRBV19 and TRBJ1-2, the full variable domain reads DGGITQSPKYLFRKEGQNVTLSCEQNLNHDAMYWYRQDPGQGLRLIYYSQIVNDFQKGDIAEGYSVSREKKESFPLTVTSAQKNPTAFYLCASSIVIPGHYGYTFGSGTRLTVV.